Below, 31 T cell receptor beta chains from the same sample are listed, as sequenced in a study of response to subunit inactivated influenza vaccine. Each CDR3 protein gets one entry after TCRdb re-called the RT-PCR reads with MiXCR. The sample lists fewer than 250,000 distinct CDR3 sequences, around 15% occurring once. Sequenced here: CD8+ T cells sorted from PBMCs, sampled 5 days after vaccination. The receptor set was obtained from a man aged 50 to 59 who received an inactivated influenza vaccine.

The chain links TRBV11-2 to TRBJ2-1; TRBD1 or TRBD2 may be the D gene (6 bases each). CDR3 length: 19 residues. The germline CDR1 and CDR2 sequences are SGHAT and FQNNGV. The ends were cut back, 1 base at V and 0 bases at J, with 19 bases in the middle. The DNA for the CDR3 is TGTGCCAGCAGCTTAGTAGGCCCGGGGGCGCTGGGCTCCTACAATGAGCAGTTCTTC. As protein: CASSLVGPGALGSYNEQFF.

This chain links TRBV9 with TRBJ2-2; 8 positions agree with TRBD2. There are 16 residues in the CDR3. Per the germline V gene, CDR1 is SGDLS and CDR2 is YYNGEE. After removal of 0 bases from V and 2 bases from J, the junction contained 3 bases not matched to a gene. The CDR3 region is CASSVELAVNTGELFF. CDR3 nucleotide sequence: TGTGCCAGCAGCGTAGAACTAGCGGTAAACACCGGGGAGCTGTTTTTT.

This clonotype was picked up many times. J is TRBJ2-7 and V is TRBV20-1; TRBD2 aligns across 7 bases. The germline CDR1 and CDR2 sequences are DFQATT and SNEGSKA (reference sequence). V dropped 0 bases and J dropped 2; count of bases not matched to a gene: 7. The CDR3 sequence is 15 residues long. The CDR3 bases are TGCAGTGCTAGAGATGCGGGGGAAAGTACCTACGAGCAGTACTTC. It specifies CSARDAGESTYEQYF.

The chain recombines TRBV27 with TRBJ2-1; 10 bases agree with TRBD1. The length of the CDR3 is 16 residues. Germline-derived CDR1 and CDR2 are MNHEY and SMNVEV (reference sequence). V shed 4 bases, J shed 7 bases, and the junction held 10 bases outside the gene matches. The CDR3 region is CASSYTLGQGVNEQFF. CDR3 in DNA: TGTGCCAGCAGTTACACTCTCGGACAGGGGGTGAATGAGCAGTTCTTC.

V is TRBV6-2 or TRBV6-3 and J is TRBJ1-2, with a possible D match to TRBD1 (5 bases). The CDR3 is 12 residues long. Germline values: CDR1 MNHEY, CDR2 SVGEGT. V gave up 8 bases and J gave up 5 bases, with 12 bases separating them. The CDR3 nucleotides are TGTGCCAGCGGGGACGTGGGGTATGGCTACACCTTC. Translated: CASGDVGYGYTF.

This clonotype was seen a handful of times. This chain joins TRBV4-3 and TRBJ2-1; TRBD2 matches 8 bases. V lost 0 bases to trimming and J lost 10 bases; unmatched junction nucleotides: 14. There are 17 residues in the CDR3. Germline values: CDR1 LGHNA, CDR2 YSLEER. The CDR3 DNA reads as TGCGCCAGCAGCCAAGAACGTGGTAGCGGGGCCCCTGAGGAGCAGTTCTTC. Protein: CASSQERGSGAPEEQFF.

This rearrangement joins TRBV19 to TRBJ2-1; tentatively, D is TRBD1 or TRBD2 (5 bases each). This CDR3 comprises 12 residues. Germline CDR1 LNHDA, CDR2 SQIVND (reference sequence). V lost 7 bases, J lost 9 bases, and 13 bases lay in between. The CDR3: CASNGWDGEQFF. The CDR3 bases are TGTGCCAGTAATGGGTGGGACGGTGAGCAGTTCTTC.

The chain employs TRBV25-1 and TRBJ2-5; no clear D. This CDR3 is built from 10 residues. Germline CDR1 and CDR2: MGHDK and SYGVNS. V shed 10 bases and J shed 3 bases, with 6 bases lying between them. The CDR3 sequence is CATEEETQYF. As DNA, the CDR3 is TGTGCCACGGAAGAAGAGACCCAGTACTTC.

This clonotype was recorded a few times. The chain has TRBV28 and TRBJ1-3; D may be TRBD1 (6 bases). This CDR3 contains 15 residues. V shed 6 bases and J shed 7 bases, with 19 bases lying between them. Germline V gene data show CDR1 as MDHEN and CDR2 as SYDVKM. CDR3 loop: CASRLGQGLGNTIYF. Written as DNA, the CDR3 is TGTGCCAGCAGACTGGGGCAGGGGCTAGGGAACACCATATATTTT.

The chain has TRBV28 and TRBJ1-1; a possible D gene is TRBD1 (5 bases). Per the germline V gene, CDR1 is MDHEN and CDR2 is SYDVKM. The CDR3 is 17 residues long. Trimming shortened V by 4 bases and J by 5 bases, and 23 bases separated the two germline ends. The CDR3 protein is CASSSYSLGAIVTEAFF. CDR3 DNA: TGTGCCAGCAGTTCTTATTCCCTTGGGGCGATAGTGACTGAAGCTTTCTTT.

The sample holds many counts of this clonotype. This rearrangement joins TRBV20-1 to TRBJ2-7; possibly TRBD2 for D (6 bases). V was trimmed by 4 bases and J by 2 bases, leaving 18 bases between them. The CDR3 length is 15 residues. Germline values: CDR1 DFQATT, CDR2 SNEGSKA (reference sequence). The DNA of the CDR3 is TGCAGTGCTAAAATGGGACTGGATGGTCCCTACGAGCAGTACTTC. Its protein is CSAKMGLDGPYEQYF.

This chain uses TRBV15 with TRBJ1-6, with D possibly matching TRBD1 (5 bases). CDR1 and CDR2 from the germline V gene are LNHNV and YYDKDF (reference sequence). The CDR3 has 12 residues. V was trimmed by 6 bases and J by 10 bases, leaving 10 bases between them. Here the CDR3 DNA reads TGTGCCACCAGTGAACGGGGGTCACCCCTCCACTTT. It codes for CATSERGSPLHF.

This clonotype was detected a few times. The chain uses TRBV9 and TRBJ2-7; 7 bases align to TRBD2. The CDR3 consists of 15 residues. Trimming cost V 0 bases and J 3 bases; bases outside gene matches: 6. Looked up from germline, CDR1 is SGDLS and CDR2 is YYNGEE. This CDR3 reads CASSVAGGGLYEQYF. The CDR3 DNA sequence: TGTGCCAGCAGCGTAGCGGGCGGGGGACTCTACGAGCAGTACTTC.

V and J are TRBV29-1 and TRBJ2-7, with 9 bases that match TRBD1. The CDR3 extends over 12 amino acids. The ends lost 5 bases at V and 6 bases at J; junction bases unmatched: 5. Germline CDR1 SQVTM, CDR2 ANQGSEA. The CDR3 nucleotides read TGCAGCGTTCTGGGACAGGGAGGCGAGCAGTACTTC. Translation: CSVLGQGGEQYF.

The chain carries TRBV28 and TRBJ2-7, with 10 bases identical to TRBD1. Per germline, CDR1 MDHEN and CDR2 SYDVKM. The CDR3 totals 15 residues. Losses at the gene ends were 6 bases for V and 4 bases for J; bases not matched to a gene: 9. DNA of the CDR3: TGTGCCAGCAGCCTAGGACAGGGGGAAATGTACGAGCAGTACTTC. This translates into CASSLGQGEMYEQYF.

This rearrangement joins TRBV9 to TRBJ2-5; no firm D call. The V gene lost 0 bases and the J gene lost 1 base, with 7 bases spanning the gap. CDR1 SGDLS and CDR2 YYNGEE come from the germline V gene. The CDR3 has 14 amino acids. The CDR3 is CASSVAGAQETQYF. Written as DNA, the CDR3 is TGTGCCAGCAGCGTAGCTGGTGCCCAAGAGACCCAGTACTTC.

The chain uses TRBV9 and TRBJ1-3, with D maybe TRBD1 (5 bases). Germline V gene sequence: CDR1 SGDLS, CDR2 YYNGEE. V lost 5 bases to trimming and J lost 4 bases, with 10 bases between them. This CDR3 has 13 amino acids. The DNA of the CDR3 is TGTGCCAGCAGAGGGACGGCCGGAAACACCATATATTTT. Protein: CASRGTAGNTIYF.

This chain joins TRBV27 and TRBJ1-1; D is ambiguous. Trimming took off 4 bases at V and 7 bases at J, with 13 bases between the two ends. Per germline, CDR1 MNHEY and CDR2 SMNVEV (reference sequence). The CDR3 extends over 13 amino acids. The CDR3, as DNA: TGTGCCAGCAGTTCTATGGGATATTTTGAAGCTTTCTTT. Translating it yields CASSSMGYFEAFF.

This clonotype was seen only a few times. The CDR3, as DNA: TGTGCCAGCAGTTTAGACCTCTCACAGGGGCTGGCCACTGAAGCTTTCTTT. Protein: CASSLDLSQGLATEAFF. The chain uses TRBV12-3 or TRBV12-4 and TRBJ1-1; 7 bases fit TRBD1. The V and J ends lost 1 base and 4 bases, in that order; junction bases with no gene match: 12. The CDR3 length is 17 residues.

The rearrangement joins TRBV13 to TRBJ2-7, with TRBD2 matching 9 bases. This CDR3 contains 14 residues. V shed 0 bases, J shed 5 bases, and the junction held 2 bases outside the gene matches. Germline V CDR1 and CDR2: PRHDT, FYEKMQ (reference sequence). The CDR3 bases are TGTGCCAGCAGCTTAGGGGGACTAGCCGACGAGCAGTACTTC. It codes for CASSLGGLADEQYF.

V and J are TRBV9 and TRBJ1-6, with unresolved D. This CDR3 is 16 amino acids long. In germline, CDR1 is SGDLS, CDR2 YYNGEE. The V gene lost 4 bases and the J gene lost 0 bases, with 11 bases spanning the gap. In DNA form, the CDR3 reads TGTGCCAGCAGCAAACACTTGAGCTCCTATAATTCACCCCTCCACTTT. This gives the protein CASSKHLSSYNSPLHF.

This clonotype has just a few counts. The V and J genes are TRBV11-2 and TRBJ2-1; D unresolved. Per the germline V gene, CDR1 is SGHAT and CDR2 is FQNNGV. V was trimmed by 3 bases and J by 0 bases, leaving 3 bases between them. The CDR3 totals 13 residues. CDR3 in amino acids: CASSFLSYNEQFF. The CDR3 bases are TGTGCCAGCAGCTTCCTCTCCTACAATGAGCAGTTCTTC.

This clonotype showed up many times. The genes are TRBV29-1 and TRBJ2-1, with D unresolved. This CDR3 is built from 12 residues. Germline V gene sequence: CDR1 SQVTM, CDR2 ANQGSEA. V was pared by 2 bases and J by 4 bases, with 6 bases between. CDR3 amino acids: CSVENRYNEQFF. CDR3 in DNA: TGCAGCGTTGAAAACAGATACAATGAGCAGTTCTTC.

This clonotype was seen many times. V gene TRBV13 combines with J gene TRBJ2-1; perhaps TRBD2 as D (5 bases). The CDR3 runs to 16 residues. The germline V gene encodes CDR1 PRHDT and CDR2 FYEKMQ (reference sequence). Trimming shortened V by 2 bases and J by 2 bases, and 13 bases separated the two germline ends. CDR3 region: CASSLLVSEPYNEQFF. CDR3 sequence (DNA): TGTGCCAGCAGCTTATTGGTTAGCGAGCCCTACAATGAGCAGTTCTTC.

This clonotype was detected many times. V usage is TRBV11-2 and J usage is TRBJ2-7; TRBD1 agrees at 9 bases. Losses at the gene ends were 6 bases for V and 2 bases for J; bases not matched to a gene: 5. The CDR3 contains 14 residues. Germline V gene data show CDR1 as SGHAT and CDR2 as FQNNGV. The CDR3 sequence: CASSSGTGTYEQYF. CDR3 DNA: TGTGCCAGCAGTTCCGGGACAGGGACCTACGAGCAGTACTTC.

Points on this clonotype: The junction departs from the called germline gene at one end, perhaps through a read error. The chain couples TRBV7-7 to TRBJ2-1; 8 bases agree with TRBD1. The CDR3 length is 14 residues. CDR1 is SSHAT, CDR2 FNYEAQ, per germline (reference sequence). DNA of the CDR3: TGTGCTAGCAGCAGACAGGGGAACTACAATGAGCAGCTCTTC. Encoded protein: CASSRQGNYNEQLF.

The chain uses TRBV2 and TRBJ1-1, with TRBD1 matching over 8 bases. This CDR3 spans 15 amino acids. The trim removed 7 bases at V and 1 base at J, leaving 8 bases unmatched. CDR1 is SNHLY and CDR2 is FYNNEI in the germline V gene. The CDR3 loop reads CASISPTGGNTEAFF. CDR3 in DNA: TGTGCCAGCATCTCACCCACAGGGGGGAACACTGAAGCTTTCTTT.

This clonotype was detected a few times. This sequence joins TRBV5-1 and TRBJ1-2; D unresolved. Germline CDR1 and CDR2: SGHRS and YFSETQ. The length of the CDR3 is 14 residues. V lost 0 bases and J 2 bases, leaving 8 bases between the germline ends. CDR3 protein: CASSLELSNYGYTF. CDR3 bases: TGCGCCAGCAGCTTGGAGTTATCCAACTATGGCTACACCTTC.

This clonotype was observed a single time. The gene calls are TRBV12-3 or TRBV12-4 and TRBJ2-5, with 8 bases matching TRBD1. Trimming at V came to 5 bases and at J to 3 bases, leaving 8 bases not matched to a gene. This CDR3 contains 15 residues. The CDR3 region is CASSDRGFEKETQYF. The CDR3, as DNA: TGTGCCAGCAGTGACAGGGGTTTCGAGAAAGAGACCCAGTACTTC.

V usage is TRBV7-9 and J usage is TRBJ2-7; TRBD1 aligns across 8 bases. This CDR3 region has 13 residues. The J segment lost 10 bases and the V segment lost 5 bases, leaving 10 bases of the junction unmatched. The germline CDR1 and CDR2 sequences are SEHNR and FQNEAQ (reference sequence). CDR3 residues: CASSPRQGSEQYF. The CDR3, as DNA: TGTGCCAGCAGCCCTCGACAGGGGTCAGAACAGTACTTC.

This clonotype was recorded a few times. The genes are TRBV19 and TRBJ2-1, with D perhaps matching TRBD1 (6 bases). The CDR3 has 13 amino acids. V gave up 5 bases and J gave up 4 bases, with 9 bases separating them. Per germline, CDR1 LNHDA and CDR2 SQIVND (reference sequence). The CDR3 spells CASSGRGYNEQFF. CDR3 nucleotide sequence: TGTGCCAGTAGTGGCAGGGGTTACAATGAGCAGTTCTTC.